The clone carrying this T cell receptor beta chain was detected once. The data derive from a study of blood T cell repertoires in COVID-19. Study-wide background: Collection of acute and convalescent COVID-19 samples took place in the United States, Italy and Spain. PBMCs, B-cell-depleted T cells, or T cells provided the cDNA or gDNA that made up the material.

CDR3 length: 17 residues. The germline gives CDR1 SGHTA, CDR2 FQGNSA. V was trimmed by 2 bases and J by 0 bases, leaving 14 bases between them. Profiling relied on immunoSEQ multiplex PCR, and the TCRdb table lists in-frame clones only, not all of them. The table lists some 320,000 clones, around 87% of them singletons. The sample was peripheral blood. This clonotype originated in a woman aged 50 to 65 who had recovered from COVID-19. V is TRBV7-2 and J is TRBJ1-5; D ambiguous. CDR3: CASSLSSTSYSNQPQHF. The CDR3 DNA follows: TGTGCCAGCAGCTTATCCTCGACAAGCTATAGCAATCAGCCCCAGCATTTT.